The sequence of this T cell receptor beta chain was determined in a study of shared clonotypes between healthy human individuals. Per the authors' pipeline: Filtering differed because ImmunoSEQ produced junction-only sequences that carried no quality scores. Profiling relied on immunoSEQ multiplex PCR, and the TCRdb table lists in-frame clones only, not all of them. Clonal size and the V and J genes are those of that table, whereas D and trimming came from the DNA. The table has some 500,000 clones, less than 96% seen once; the top ten hold 0.05% to 0.07%. The CDR3 extends over 15 amino acids. The junction had 7 bases not matched to a gene; V was cut back by 5 bases and J by 0 bases. Germline values: CDR1 LGHNA, CDR2 YNFKEQ. Findings and limits, study-wide: Generation probability values for non-shared clonotypes were lower than those for clonotypes shared by all four donors.

A word on this clone: Its specificity is unknown.

The TCR was taken from a woman under 40 in good health. The chain joins TRBV4-2 to TRBJ2-7, with TRBD2 matching 7 bases. The sample taken for sequencing was naive CD4+ T cells sorted from blood. This sample's subset: CD45RA+ positively selected. In DNA form, the CDR3 reads TGTGCCAGCAGCGAAAGCGGGGCCGGCTCCTACGAGCAGTACTTC. It codes for CASSESGAGSYEQYF.